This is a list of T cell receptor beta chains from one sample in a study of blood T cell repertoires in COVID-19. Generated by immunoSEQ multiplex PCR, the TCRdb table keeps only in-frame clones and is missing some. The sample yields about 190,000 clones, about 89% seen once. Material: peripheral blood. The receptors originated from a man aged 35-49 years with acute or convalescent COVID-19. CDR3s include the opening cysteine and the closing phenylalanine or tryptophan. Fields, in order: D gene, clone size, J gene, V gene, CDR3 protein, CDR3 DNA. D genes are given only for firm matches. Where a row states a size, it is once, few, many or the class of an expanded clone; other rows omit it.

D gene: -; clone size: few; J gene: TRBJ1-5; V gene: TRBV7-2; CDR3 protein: CASSLDSREPGHF; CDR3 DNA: TGTGCCAGCAGCTTAGACTCCCGGGAGCCAGGACATTTT
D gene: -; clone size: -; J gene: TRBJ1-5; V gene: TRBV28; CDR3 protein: CASSFRSGPQHF; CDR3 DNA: TGTGCCAGCAGTTTTCGGTCCGGGCCCCAGCATTTT
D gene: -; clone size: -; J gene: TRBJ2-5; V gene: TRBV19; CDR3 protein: CASSATGTKETQYF; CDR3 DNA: TGTGCCAGTAGTGCAACAGGGACCAAAGAGACCCAGTACTTC
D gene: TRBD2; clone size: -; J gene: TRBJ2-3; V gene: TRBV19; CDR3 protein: CASSSERTSGTDTQYF; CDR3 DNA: TGTGCCAGTAGTTCCGAGAGGACTAGCGGCACAGATACGCAGTATTTT
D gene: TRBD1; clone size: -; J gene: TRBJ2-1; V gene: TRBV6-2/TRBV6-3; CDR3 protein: CASSYRDRGLSYNEQFF; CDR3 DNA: TGTGCCAGCAGTTACAGGGACAGGGGATTATCATACAATGAGCAGTTCTTC
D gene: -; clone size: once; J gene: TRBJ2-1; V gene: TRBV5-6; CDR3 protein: CASSLQYNEQFF; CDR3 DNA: TGTGCCAGCAGCCTACAGTACAATGAGCAGTTCTTC
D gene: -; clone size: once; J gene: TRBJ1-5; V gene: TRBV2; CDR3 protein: CASSEQGHGQPQHF; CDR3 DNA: TGTGCCAGCAGTGAGCAGGGCCACGGTCAGCCCCAGCATTTT
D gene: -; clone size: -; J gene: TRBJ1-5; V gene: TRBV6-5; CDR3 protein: CASRMTPRNQPQHF; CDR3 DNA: TGTGCCAGCAGGATGACCCCCAGGAATCAGCCCCAGCATTTT
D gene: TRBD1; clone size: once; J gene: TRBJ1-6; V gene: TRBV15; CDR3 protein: CATSSIGQGNSPLHF; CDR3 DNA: TGTGCCACCAGCAGCATTGGACAGGGAAATTCACCCCTCCACTTT
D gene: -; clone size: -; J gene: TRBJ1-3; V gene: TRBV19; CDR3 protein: CASTFGNTIYF; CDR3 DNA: TGTGCCAGTACTTTTGGAAACACCATATATTTT
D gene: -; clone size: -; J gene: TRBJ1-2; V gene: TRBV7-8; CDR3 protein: CASSPTRGNRGYTF; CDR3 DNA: TGTGCCAGCAGCCCGACCAGGGGAAACCGGGGCTACACCTTC
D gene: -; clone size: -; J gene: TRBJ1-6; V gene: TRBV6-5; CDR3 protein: CASSYTSRVGDSPLHF; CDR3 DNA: TGTGCCAGCAGTTATACTTCTAGGGTGGGAGATTCACCCCTCCACTTT
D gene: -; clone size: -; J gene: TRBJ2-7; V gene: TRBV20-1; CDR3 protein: CSAPRGNEQYF; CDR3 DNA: TGCAGTGCTCCTAGGGGAAACGAGCAGTACTTC
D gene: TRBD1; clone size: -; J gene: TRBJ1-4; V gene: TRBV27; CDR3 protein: CASTPQGGFGEKLFF; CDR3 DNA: TGTGCCAGCACCCCCCAGGGGGGTTTTGGGGAAAAACTGTTTTTT
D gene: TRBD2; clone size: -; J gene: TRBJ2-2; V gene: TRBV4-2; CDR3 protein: CASSQDSAGGLSNTGELFF; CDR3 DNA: TGTGCCAGCAGCCAAGACTCAGCGGGGGGACTCTCGAACACCGGGGAGCTGTTTTTT
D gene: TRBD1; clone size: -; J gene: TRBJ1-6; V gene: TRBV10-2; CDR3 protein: CASSETGQGQIGNSPLHF; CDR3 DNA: TGCGCCAGCAGTGAGACGGGACAGGGGCAAATCGGTAATTCACCCCTCCACTTT
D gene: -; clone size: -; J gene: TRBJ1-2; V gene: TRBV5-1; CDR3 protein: CASSPSLDRNYGYTF; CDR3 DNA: TGCGCCAGCAGCCCCTCTCTGGACAGAAACTATGGCTACACCTTC
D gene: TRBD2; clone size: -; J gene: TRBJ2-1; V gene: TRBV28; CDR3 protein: CASSYHSGVGNEQFF; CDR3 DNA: TGTGCCAGCAGCTACCATAGCGGGGTGGGGAATGAGCAGTTCTTC
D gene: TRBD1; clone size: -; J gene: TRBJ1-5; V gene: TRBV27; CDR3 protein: CASSLGTGLINQPQHF; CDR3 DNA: TGTGCCAGCAGTTTGGGGACAGGGCTAATCAATCAGCCCCAGCATTTT
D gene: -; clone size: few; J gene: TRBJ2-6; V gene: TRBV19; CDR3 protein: CASRRAGAVDVLTF; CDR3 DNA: TGTGCCAGTAGAAGGGCAGGGGCTGTAGATGTCCTGACTTTC
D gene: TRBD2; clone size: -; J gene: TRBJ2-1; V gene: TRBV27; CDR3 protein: CASLGGGGVEQFF; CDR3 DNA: TGTGCCAGCCTCGGCGGGGGGGGTGTTGAGCAGTTCTTC
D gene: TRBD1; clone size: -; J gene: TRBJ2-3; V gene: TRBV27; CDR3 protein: CASSGLLPGGADTQYF; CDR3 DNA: TGTGCCAGTTCCGGCCTGCTCCCAGGGGGCGCAGATACGCAGTATTTT
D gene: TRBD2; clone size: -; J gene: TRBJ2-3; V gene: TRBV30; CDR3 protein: CAWSIQRGSTDTQYF; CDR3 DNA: TGTGCCTGGAGCATCCAGCGGGGCAGCACAGATACGCAGTATTTT
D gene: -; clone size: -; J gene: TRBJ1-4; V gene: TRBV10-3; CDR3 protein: CATQGTLGKLFF; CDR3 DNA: TGTGCCACCCAGGGCACCCTGGGGAAACTGTTTTTT
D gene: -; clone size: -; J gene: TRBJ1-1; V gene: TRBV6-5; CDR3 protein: CASSPGGNTEAFF; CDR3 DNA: TGTGCCAGCAGCCCGGGGGGGAACACTGAAGCTTTCTTT
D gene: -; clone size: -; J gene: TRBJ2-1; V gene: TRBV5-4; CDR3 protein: CASSLDQGWNEQFF; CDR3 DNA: TGTGCCAGCAGCTTGGATCAGGGCTGGAATGAGCAGTTCTTC
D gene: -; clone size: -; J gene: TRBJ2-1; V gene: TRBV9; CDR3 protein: CASSSHPRSNEQFF; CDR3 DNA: TGTGCCAGCAGCTCCCACCCTAGGAGCAATGAGCAGTTCTTC
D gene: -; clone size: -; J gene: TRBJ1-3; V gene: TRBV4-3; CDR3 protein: CASSQDTISSGNTIYF; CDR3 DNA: TGCGCCAGCAGCCAAGATACTATTTCCTCTGGAAACACCATATATTTT
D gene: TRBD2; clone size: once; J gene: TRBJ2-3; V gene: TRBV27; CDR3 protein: CASTLRGTRSDTQYF; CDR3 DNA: TGTGCCAGCACCCTAAGGGGGACTAGAAGCGATACGCAGTATTTT
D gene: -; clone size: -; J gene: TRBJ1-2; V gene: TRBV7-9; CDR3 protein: CASSLSQGDGYTF; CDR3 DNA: TGTGCCAGCAGCTTATCACAGGGAGATGGCTACACCTTC
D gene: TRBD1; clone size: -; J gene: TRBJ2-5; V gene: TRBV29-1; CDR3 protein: CSVTGVETQYF; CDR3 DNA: TGCAGCGTTACAGGGGTGGAGACCCAGTACTTC